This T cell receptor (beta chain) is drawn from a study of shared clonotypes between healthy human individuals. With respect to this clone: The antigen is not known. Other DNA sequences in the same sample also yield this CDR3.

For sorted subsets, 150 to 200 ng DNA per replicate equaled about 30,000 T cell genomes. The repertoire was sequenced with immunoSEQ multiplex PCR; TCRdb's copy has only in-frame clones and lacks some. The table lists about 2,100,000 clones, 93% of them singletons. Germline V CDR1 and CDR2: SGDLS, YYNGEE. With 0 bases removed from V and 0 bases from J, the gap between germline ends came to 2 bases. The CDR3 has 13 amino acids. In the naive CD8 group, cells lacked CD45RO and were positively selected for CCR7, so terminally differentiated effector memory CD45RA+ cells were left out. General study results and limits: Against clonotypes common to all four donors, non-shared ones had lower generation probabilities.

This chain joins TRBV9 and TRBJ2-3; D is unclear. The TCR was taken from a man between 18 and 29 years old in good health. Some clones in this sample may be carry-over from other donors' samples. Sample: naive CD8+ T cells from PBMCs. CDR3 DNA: TGTGCCAGCAGCGTAGTAAGCACAGATACGCAGTATTTT. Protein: CASSVVSTDTQYF. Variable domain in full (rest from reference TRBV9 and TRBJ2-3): DSGVTQTPKHLITATGQRVTLRCSPRSGDLSVYWYQQSLDQGLQFLIQYYNGEERAKGNILERFSAQQFPDLHSELNLSSLELGDSALYFCASSVVSTDTQYFGPGTRLTVL.